A selection of T cell receptor beta chains follows, all from one sample in a study of T cells in pancreatic ductal adenocarcinoma. Assay: immunoSEQ multiplex PCR; the TCRdb copy retains only in-frame clones and omits some. Among around 16,000 clones, around 91% were seen once, and the ten largest hold approximately 15%. Sample: PBMCs. These TCRs come from a human donor with pancreatic ductal adenocarcinoma. Each CDR3 is given with its conserved first and last residue. D genes are given only for firm matches. Only part of the rows carry a size: once, few, many, or a class if the clone is expanded.

V,size,J,D,CDR3,DNA
TRBV7-9,.,TRBJ2-7,.,CASSLVEGAPSRYEQYF,TGTGCCAGCAGCTTAGTGGAAGGGGCCCCAAGTCGTTACGAGCAGTACTTC
TRBV12-2,.,TRBJ1-1,.,CASRFQLTGGLGWRTTPEAFF,TGTGCAAGTCGCTTCCAGCTTACGGGGGGGCTCGGGTGGAGGACGACCCCTGAAGCTTTCTTT
TRBV27,.,TRBJ2-7,TRBD2,CASSRTSGGSSYEQYF,TGTGCCAGCAGTCGGACTAGCGGAGGCAGCTCCTACGAGCAGTACTTC
TRBV25-1,once,TRBJ1-1,TRBD1,CASSSPGQGADTEAFF,TGTGCCAGCAGTTCACCGGGACAGGGGGCGGACACTGAAGCTTTCTTT
TRBV5-3,.,TRBJ2-2,.,CARSREGGRTTNTGELFF,TGTGCCAGAAGCCGAGAGGGTGGGCGGACTACGAACACCGGGGAGCTGTTTTTT
TRBV27,.,TRBJ2-3,TRBD2,CASSPGLAGVASTDTQYF,TGTGCCAGCAGTCCGGGGCTAGCGGGAGTAGCTAGCACAGATACGCAGTATTTT
TRBV9,.,TRBJ1-1,.,CASSPQGGALNTEAFF,TGTGCCAGCAGCCCTCAAGGGGGGGCATTGAACACTGAAGCTTTCTTT
TRBV2,.,TRBJ1-6,.,CATLSDSSYNSPLHF,TGTGCCACCCTATCGGACAGCTCCTATAATTCACCCCTCCACTTT
TRBV28,once,TRBJ2-2,TRBD1,CASSSPGQARWELFF,TGTGCCAGCAGTTCTCCGGGACAGGCTCGGTGGGAGCTGTTTTTT
TRBV4-3,.,TRBJ1-1,TRBD1,CASSQGGDRGPDTEAFF,TGCGCCAGCAGCCAAGGTGGGGACAGGGGGCCTGACACTGAAGCTTTCTTT
TRBV29-1,.,TRBJ1-2,.,CSGSESNYGYTF,TGCAGCGGCAGTGAATCTAACTATGGCTACACCTTC
TRBV6-1,.,TRBJ1-1,.,CASSEVQAPNTEAFF,TGTGCCAGCAGTGAAGTACAGGCTCCGAACACTGAAGCTTTCTTT
TRBV7-2,.,TRBJ2-4,TRBD1,CASSARQGSGWAKNIQYF,TGTGCCAGCAGCGCAAGACAGGGGTCGGGGTGGGCCAAAAACATTCAGTACTTC
TRBV6-6,.,TRBJ2-1,.,CASSYSIRNEQFF,TGTGCCAGCAGTTACTCGATACGGAATGAGCAGTTCTTC
TRBV27,.,TRBJ2-1,TRBD1,CASSLSLPGQGGDEQFF,TGTGCCAGCAGTTTATCCCTTCCGGGACAGGGCGGAGATGAGCAGTTCTTC
TRBV30,.,TRBJ1-2,.,CAWNRGISYGYTF,TGTGCCTGGAATCGGGGCATTTCATATGGCTACACCTTC
TRBV9,.,TRBJ2-2,.,CASGNVGAGTGELFF,TGTGCCAGCGGGAACGTCGGAGCAGGCACCGGGGAGCTGTTTTTT
TRBV11-1,.,TRBJ2-7,.,CASSLELAGDREQYF,TGTGCCAGCAGCTTAGAGTTGGCAGGGGATCGCGAGCAGTACTTC
TRBV7-2,.,TRBJ2-1,.,CASSLTGVSSYNEQFF,TGTGCCAGCAGCTTAACCGGGGTTAGCTCCTACAATGAGCAGTTCTTC
TRBV4-3,.,TRBJ2-1,.,CASSQVGGRIYNEQFF,TGCGCCAGCAGCCAAGTTGGTGGCCGTATTTACAATGAGCAGTTCTTC
TRBV27,once,TRBJ1-6,TRBD1,CASSLSRRGLGNSPLHF,TGTGCCAGCAGTTTATCTCGAAGGGGGCTAGGTAATTCACCCCTCCACTTT
TRBV6-1,.,TRBJ2-7,TRBD1,CASSDFSAGQGYEQYF,TGTGCCAGCAGTGATTTCAGCGCAGGACAGGGCTACGAGCAGTACTTC
TRBV5-1,.,TRBJ1-3,.,CASSLAFEGLRLDSSGNTIYF,TGCGCCAGCAGCTTGGCCTTTGAGGGATTAAGATTGGACAGCTCTGGAAACACCATATATTTT
TRBV9,.,TRBJ2-3,TRBD2,CASSVELAGASSTDTQYF,TGTGCCAGCAGCGTAGAACTAGCGGGGGCATCTAGCACAGATACGCAGTATTTT
TRBV7-2,.,TRBJ1-6,.,CASSLGQGPSSYNSPLHF,TGTGCCAGCAGCTTAGGGCAGGGGCCCAGCTCCTATAATTCACCCCTCCACTTT
TRBV7-9,.,TRBJ1-2,.,CASSPTGAYGYTF,TGTGCCAGCAGCCCTACAGGCGCATATGGCTACACCTTC
TRBV9,.,TRBJ2-2,.,CASSVGGGANTGELFF,TGTGCCAGCAGCGTAGGGGGGGGCGCGAACACCGGGGAGCTGTTTTTT
TRBV28,.,TRBJ2-3,TRBD2,CASSSTPGGLAGRTDTQYF,TGTGCCAGCAGTTCAACACCAGGGGGACTAGCGGGGCGCACAGATACGCAGTATTTT
TRBV5-1,.,TRBJ2-3,TRBD1,CASSRDRGPSTDTQYF,TGCGCCAGCAGCCGGGACAGGGGGCCTAGCACAGATACGCAGTATTTT
TRBV5-1,.,TRBJ2-1,TRBD1,CASRPPTGTGGYDEQFF,TGCGCCAGCAGACCACCTACCGGGACAGGGGGCTATGATGAGCAGTTCTTC
TRBV5-4,.,TRBJ2-4,TRBD2,CASSSFAGGPIENIQYF,TGTGCCAGCAGCAGCTTCGCGGGAGGGCCAATAGAAAACATTCAGTACTTC
TRBV7-9,.,TRBJ2-1,.,CASSPEEGPSYNEQFF,TGTGCCAGCAGCCCTGAGGAAGGGCCCTCCTACAATGAGCAGTTCTTC
TRBV6-6,.,TRBJ2-1,TRBD1,CASSPPGQEYNEQFF,TGTGCCAGCAGTCCCCCGGGACAGGAGTACAATGAGCAGTTCTTC
TRBV30,.,TRBJ1-6,TRBD1,CAWSGQGQVDFYNSPLHF,TGTGCCTGGAGTGGACAGGGACAAGTAGATTTCTATAATTCACCCCTCCACTTT
TRBV4-2,.,TRBJ2-5,TRBD1,CASSQAPGGLHQETQYF,TGTGCCAGCAGCCAAGCCCCAGGGGGCTTACACCAAGAGACCCAGTACTTC
TRBV7-2,.,TRBJ1-1,.,CASSLQPNTEAFF,TGTGCCAGCAGTCTACAGCCGAACACTGAAGCTTTCTTT
TRBV6-1,.,TRBJ1-5,.,CASSEARPGLVLGNQPQHF,TGTGCCAGCAGTGAAGCGCGACCGGGCCTGGTCCTAGGCAATCAGCCCCAGCATTTT
TRBV18,once,TRBJ1-5,.,CASSPPGAGNQPQHF,TGTGCCAGCTCACCCCCGGGTGCGGGCAATCAGCCCCAGCATTTT
TRBV19,.,TRBJ1-1,TRBD1,CASSIDPRGRIEAFF,TGTGCCAGTAGTATAGATCCCAGGGGGCGGATTGAAGCTTTCTTT
TRBV5-6,.,TRBJ2-3,TRBD2,CASARAGGSPTDTQYF,TGTGCCAGCGCCCGGGCGGGGGGGTCCCCCACAGATACGCAGTATTTT
TRBV18,.,TRBJ1-1,.,CASSPPKGVNTEAFF,TGTGCCAGCTCACCACCGAAGGGGGTGAACACTGAAGCTTTCTTT
TRBV6-1,.,TRBJ2-5,.,CASRHRGGGETQYF,TGTGCCAGCAGGCACCGGGGAGGGGGAGAGACCCAGTACTTC
TRBV29-1,.,TRBJ1-2,.,CSVRSGYTF,TGCAGCGTTCGGTCCGGCTACACCTTC
TRBV5-1,.,TRBJ1-2,TRBD1,CASSLEGQGPYGYTF,TGCGCCAGCAGCTTGGAAGGACAGGGTCCCTATGGCTACACCTTC
TRBV19,.,TRBJ2-2,.,CASSSIRGAFGNTGELFF,TGTGCCAGTAGTAGCATTAGGGGCGCATTCGGGAACACCGGGGAGCTGTTTTTT
TRBV11-2,.,TRBJ1-2,.,CASSLDQTGYTF,TGTGCCAGCAGCTTAGATCAGACTGGCTACACCTTC
TRBV6-6,.,TRBJ1-1,.,CASSYSGFEAFF,TGTGCCAGCAGTTACTCCGGGTTTGAAGCTTTCTTT
TRBV5-5,.,TRBJ1-5,TRBD1,CASSLGFAGGAGNQPQHF,TGTGCCAGCAGCTTGGGATTCGCAGGGGGCGCAGGCAATCAGCCCCAGCATTTT
TRBV7-2,.,TRBJ1-5,TRBD1,CASSAGQGYQPQHF,TGTGCCAGCAGCGCGGGACAGGGATATCAGCCCCAGCATTTT
TRBV7-9,.,TRBJ2-3,.,CASSSRVGRGGTDTQYF,TGTGCCAGCAGCTCCCGTGTAGGGCGGGGCGGGACAGATACGCAGTATTTT
TRBV27,.,TRBJ1-1,.,CASSLSIMNTEAFF,TGTGCCAGCAGTTTATCCATCATGAACACTGAAGCTTTCTTT
TRBV5-5,.,TRBJ2-7,.,CASGPTGLQPYEQYF,TGTGCCAGCGGCCCTACAGGGTTGCAACCTTACGAGCAGTACTTC
TRBV5-6,.,TRBJ2-7,.,CASSLPEGGRGEQYF,TGTGCCAGCAGCTTGCCCGAGGGAGGTCGAGGAGAGCAGTACTTC
TRBV2,.,TRBJ1-2,.,CASSEAVHPGGYTF,TGTGCCAGCAGTGAAGCTGTTCACCCGGGTGGCTACACCTTC
TRBV7-8,.,TRBJ1-2,TRBD1,CASSLAYRGQANYGYTF,TGTGCCAGCAGCTTAGCGTACAGGGGACAAGCTAACTATGGCTACACCTTC
TRBV4-3,.,TRBJ2-3,.,CASSQDYGRGGDTQYF,TGCGCCAGCAGCCAAGATTACGGGAGAGGAGGAGATACGCAGTATTTT
TRBV7-2,.,TRBJ2-5,TRBD1,CASSSEGAGLGPQYF,TGTGCCAGCAGCTCCGAGGGGGCTGGGTTGGGCCCCCAGTACTTC
TRBV27,once,TRBJ1-5,.,CASSLMGRASNQPQHF,TGTGCCAGCAGCCTAATGGGGCGGGCTAGCAATCAGCCCCAGCATTTT
TRBV6-5,.,TRBJ2-2,.,CASSYLGASNTGELFF,TGTGCCAGCAGTTACTTAGGGGCTTCGAACACCGGGGAGCTGTTTTTT
TRBV6-5,once,TRBJ1-3,.,CASSPLGNGNTIYF,TGTGCCAGCAGTCCCTTAGGGAATGGAAACACCATATATTTT